What follows are 14 T cell receptor beta chains derived from one specimen sequenced in a study of T cell responses to AZD1222 COVID-19 vaccine. Profiled with immunoSEQ multiplex PCR; TCRdb holds only in-frame clones, not every one. In the table there are 180,000 or so clones, approximately 90% of which are singletons. The sample in question was peripheral blood, obtained 28 days after the second dose of the MenACWY control vaccine. The receptors come from an adult who received the MenACWY meningococcal vaccine as a control.

The chain has TRBV4-2 and TRBJ1-2; TRBD1 agrees at 8 bases. The CDR3 is 14 amino acids. The J segment lost 8 bases and the V segment lost 3 bases, leaving 8 bases of the junction unmatched. Germline V CDR1 and CDR2: LGHNA, YNFKEQ. The CDR3 sequence is CASSHHQGAWGYTF. CDR3 nucleotide sequence: TGTGCCAGCAGCCATCACCAGGGGGCATGGGGCTACACCTTC.

The chain links TRBV19 to TRBJ2-3, with 10 bases that match TRBD2. From germline, CDR1 is LNHDA and CDR2 SQIVND (reference sequence). V shed 7 bases, J shed 5 bases, and the junction held 12 bases outside the gene matches. This CDR3 has 16 residues. The CDR3, as DNA: TGTGCCAGTACTACTAAAGCGGGAGGGTCTGGAGATACGCAGTATTTT. This gives the protein CASTTKAGGSGDTQYF.

This clone was seen once. The J gene is TRBJ2-1, the V gene TRBV6-4; D is perhaps TRBD2 (6 bases). CDR1 is MRHNA, CDR2 SNTAGT, per germline. V was cut by 5 bases and J by 3 bases, with 26 bases left in between. The CDR3 extends over 19 amino acids. Here the CDR3 DNA reads TGTGCCAGCAGTATGGCCCCGGGAATCGGAGGAGGGAACTACAATGAGCAGTTCTTC. Amino acid sequence: CASSMAPGIGGGNYNEQFF.

This chain links TRBV5-4 with TRBJ2-7, with a possible D match to TRBD2 (7 bases). Between the trimmed V and J ends, which lost 5 bases and 4 bases, there was a span of 16 bases. The CDR3 spans 14 residues. Looked up from germline, CDR1 is SGHNT and CDR2 is YYREEE (reference sequence). The CDR3 bases are TGTGCCAGCAGTTCCGGCGGGGGCCTTTACGAGCAGTACTTC. It encodes CASSSGGGLYEQYF.

The chain carries TRBV9 and TRBJ2-7; perhaps TRBD1 as D (6 bases). Trimming took off 4 bases at V and 3 bases at J, with 14 bases between the two ends. The CDR3 consists of 14 residues. The germline V gene has CDR1 SGDLS and CDR2 YYNGEE. CDR3 protein: CASSPSIGGYEQYF. CDR3 coding DNA: TGTGCCAGCAGCCCCAGTATAGGGGGCTACGAGCAGTACTTC. The whole variable domain, remainder taken from reference TRBV9 and TRBJ2-7, is DSGVTQTPKHLITATGQRVTLRCSPRSGDLSVYWYQQSLDQGLQFLIQYYNGEERAKGNILERFSAQQFPDLHSELNLSSLELGDSALYFCASSPSIGGYEQYFGPGTRLTVT.

This sequence joins TRBV5-1 and TRBJ1-3, with D possibly TRBD1 on 6 matching bases. The CDR3 loop spans 16 amino acids. Germline V gene lookup returns CDR1 SGHRS and CDR2 YFSETQ. V lost 0 bases and J lost 2, with 12 bases in between. The CDR3 spells CASSLAGSGAGNTIYF. The CDR3 region has the DNA TGCGCCAGCAGCTTGGCCGGGTCAGGGGCTGGAAACACCATATATTTT.

The chain is built from TRBV10-3 and TRBJ1-5; 7 bases are shared with TRBD1. The germline V gene encodes CDR1 ENHRY and CDR2 SYGVKD. The CDR3 is 14 amino acids. The trim removed 5 bases at V and 3 bases at J, leaving 4 bases unmatched. The chain's CDR3 is CAISPTGDNQPQHF. CDR3 DNA: TGTGCCATCAGTCCTACAGGGGACAATCAGCCCCAGCATTTT.

This chain connects TRBV3-1 (or the pseudogene TRBV3-2) to TRBJ2-7; TRBD2 matches 7 bases. The CDR3 is 14 residues long. Trimming took 2 bases from V and 4 from J; bases not matched to a gene: 5. Germline CDR1 reads LGHDT; CDR2 reads YNNKEL (reference sequence). The CDR3 protein is CASSQKPGGYEQYF. The CDR3 DNA follows: TGTGCCAGCAGCCAAAAACCCGGGGGGTACGAGCAGTACTTC.

The chain carries TRBV6-5 and TRBJ2-1; D is undetermined. Trimming took off 8 bases at V and 6 bases at J, with 11 bases between the two ends. Germline-derived CDR1 and CDR2 are MNHEY and SVGAGI. The CDR3 length is 12 residues. The CDR3 bases are TGTGCCAGCGAGCTACGAGGCAATGAGCAGTTCTTC. This translates into CASELRGNEQFF.

The genes are TRBV6-2 or TRBV6-3 and TRBJ1-1, with 8 bases lining up with TRBD1. Trimming took 6 bases from V and 3 from J; bases not matched to a gene: 6. From germline, CDR1 is MNHEY and CDR2 SVGEGT. The CDR3 consists of 14 residues. CDR3 coding DNA: TGTGCCAGCAGCCAGGGACAGGTGCACACTGAAGCTTTCTTT. It encodes CASSQGQVHTEAFF.

The rearrangement joins TRBV11-2 to TRBJ1-3, with no clear D. V was trimmed by 6 bases and J by 0 bases, leaving 9 bases between them. The length of the CDR3 is 14 residues. CDR1 SGHAT and CDR2 FQNNGV come from the germline V gene. The CDR3 loop is CASSTKPSGNTIYF. The CDR3 DNA reads as TGTGCCAGCAGTACGAAACCCTCTGGAAACACCATATATTTT.

The gene calls are TRBV27 and TRBJ1-3, with a weak D call TRBD1 (5 bases). The V end lost 6 bases, the J end lost 0 bases, and 15 bases lay between the germline ends. The CDR3 contains 16 residues. In germline, CDR1 is MNHEY, CDR2 SMNVEV (reference sequence). CDR3 region: CASSRDGSTSGNTIYF. In DNA, the CDR3 is TGTGCCAGCAGCCGGGACGGGTCCACCTCTGGAAACACCATATATTTT.

With respect to this clone: The same CDR3 also results from other DNA sequences found in this sample. The chain has TRBV12-3 or TRBV12-4 and TRBJ1-2; unclear D gene. This CDR3 contains 12 residues. Trimming stripped 1 base from V and 4 bases from J, with 4 bases between. CDR3 bases: TGTGCCAGCAGTTTAGGGAGCTATGGCTACACCTTC. It translates to CASSLGSYGYTF.

Concerning this clone itself: The same CDR3 is also encoded by other DNA sequences in this sample. This rearrangement joins TRBV18 to TRBJ2-5; 8 bases are a match to TRBD1. The CDR3 is 13 amino acids. CDR1 and CDR2 (germline): KGHSH, LQKENI. The V gene end was trimmed by 2 bases and the J gene end by 4 bases; junction bases not matched to a gene: 0. DNA for the CDR3: TGTGCCAGCTCACCAACAGGGGGAGAGACCCAGTACTTC. Protein product: CASSPTGGETQYF.